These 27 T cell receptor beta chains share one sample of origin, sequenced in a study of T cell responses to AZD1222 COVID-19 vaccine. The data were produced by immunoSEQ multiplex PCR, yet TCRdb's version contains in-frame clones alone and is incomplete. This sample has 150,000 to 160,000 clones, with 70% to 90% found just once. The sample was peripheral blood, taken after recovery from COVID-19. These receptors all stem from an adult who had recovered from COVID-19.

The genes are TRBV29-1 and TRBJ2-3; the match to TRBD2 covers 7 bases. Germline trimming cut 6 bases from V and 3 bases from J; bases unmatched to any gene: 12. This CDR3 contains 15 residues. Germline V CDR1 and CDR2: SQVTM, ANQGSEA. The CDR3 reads CSVKRAGRETDTQYF. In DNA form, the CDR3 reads TGCAGCGTCAAAAGAGCAGGGCGGGAGACAGATACGCAGTATTTT.

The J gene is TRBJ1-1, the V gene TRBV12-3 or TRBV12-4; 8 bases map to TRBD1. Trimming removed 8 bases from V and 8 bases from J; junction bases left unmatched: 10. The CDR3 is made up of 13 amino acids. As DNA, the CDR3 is TGTGCCAGCGCGCTTTTACAGGGGGGAGAAGCTTTCTTT. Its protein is CASALLQGGEAFF.

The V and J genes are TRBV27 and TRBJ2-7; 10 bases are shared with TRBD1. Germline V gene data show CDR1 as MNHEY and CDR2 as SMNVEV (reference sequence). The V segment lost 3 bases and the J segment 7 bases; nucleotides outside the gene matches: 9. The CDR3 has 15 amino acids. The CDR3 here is CASSLEHGTGDEQYF. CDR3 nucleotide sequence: TGTGCCAGCAGTTTGGAACACGGGACAGGGGATGAGCAGTACTTC.

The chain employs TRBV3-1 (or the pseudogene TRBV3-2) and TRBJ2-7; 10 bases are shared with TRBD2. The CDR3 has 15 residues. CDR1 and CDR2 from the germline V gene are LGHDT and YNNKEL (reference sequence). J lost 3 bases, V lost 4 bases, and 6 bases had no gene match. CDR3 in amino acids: CASSPLAGAIYEQYF. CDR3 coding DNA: TGTGCCAGCAGCCCCCTAGCGGGGGCCATCTACGAGCAGTACTTC.

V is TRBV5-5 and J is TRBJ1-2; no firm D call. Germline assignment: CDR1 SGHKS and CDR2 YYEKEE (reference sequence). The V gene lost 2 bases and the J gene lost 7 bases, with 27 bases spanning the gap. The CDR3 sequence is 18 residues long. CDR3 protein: CASSLAFFAGTTGGGYTF. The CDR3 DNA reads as TGTGCCAGCAGCTTAGCCTTCTTCGCTGGCACAACGGGAGGTGGCTACACCTTC.

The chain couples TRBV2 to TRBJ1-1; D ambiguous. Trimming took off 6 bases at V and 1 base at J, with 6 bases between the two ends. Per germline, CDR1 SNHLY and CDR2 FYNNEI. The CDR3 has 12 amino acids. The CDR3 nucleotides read TGTGCCAGCAGAGATGAGAACACTGAAGCTTTCTTT. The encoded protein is CASRDENTEAFF.

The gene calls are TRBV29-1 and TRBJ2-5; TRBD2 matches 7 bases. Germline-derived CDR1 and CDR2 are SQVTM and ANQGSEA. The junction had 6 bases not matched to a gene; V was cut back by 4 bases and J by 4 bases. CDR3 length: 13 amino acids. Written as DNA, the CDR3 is TGCAGCGTTGCGGGGGGAGTGGGAGAGACCCAGTACTTC. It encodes CSVAGGVGETQYF.

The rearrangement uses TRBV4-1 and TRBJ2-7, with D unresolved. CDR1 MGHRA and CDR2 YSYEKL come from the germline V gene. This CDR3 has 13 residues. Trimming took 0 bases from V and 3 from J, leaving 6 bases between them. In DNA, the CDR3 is TGCGCCAGCAGCCAAGAAAGACACTACGAGCAGTACTTC. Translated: CASSQERHYEQYF.

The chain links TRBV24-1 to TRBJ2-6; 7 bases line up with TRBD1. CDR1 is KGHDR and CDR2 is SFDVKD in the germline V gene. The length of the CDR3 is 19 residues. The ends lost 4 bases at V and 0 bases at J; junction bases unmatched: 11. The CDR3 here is CATSDPRGQADSGANVLTF. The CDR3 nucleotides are TGTGCCACCAGTGACCCCCGAGGACAGGCCGACTCTGGGGCCAACGTCCTGACTTTC.

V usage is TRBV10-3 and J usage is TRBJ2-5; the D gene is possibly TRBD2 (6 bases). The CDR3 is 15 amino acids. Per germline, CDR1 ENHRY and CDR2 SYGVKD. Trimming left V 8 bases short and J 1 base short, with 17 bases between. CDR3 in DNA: TGTGCCATCGGGGGACTCCAAACCGCCCAAGAGACCCAGTACTTC. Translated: CAIGGLQTAQETQYF.

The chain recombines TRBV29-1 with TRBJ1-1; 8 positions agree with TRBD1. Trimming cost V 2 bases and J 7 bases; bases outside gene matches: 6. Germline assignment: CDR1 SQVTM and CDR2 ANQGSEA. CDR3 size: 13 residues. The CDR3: CSVEFSGGGEAFF. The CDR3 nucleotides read TGCAGCGTTGAATTTTCAGGGGGCGGTGAAGCTTTCTTT.

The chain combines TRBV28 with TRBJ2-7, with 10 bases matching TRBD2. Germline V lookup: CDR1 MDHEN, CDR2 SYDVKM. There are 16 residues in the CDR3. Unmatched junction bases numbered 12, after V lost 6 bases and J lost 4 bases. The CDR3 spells CASSTPWTSGTYEQYF. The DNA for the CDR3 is TGTGCCAGCAGCACCCCTTGGACTAGCGGCACTTACGAGCAGTACTTC.

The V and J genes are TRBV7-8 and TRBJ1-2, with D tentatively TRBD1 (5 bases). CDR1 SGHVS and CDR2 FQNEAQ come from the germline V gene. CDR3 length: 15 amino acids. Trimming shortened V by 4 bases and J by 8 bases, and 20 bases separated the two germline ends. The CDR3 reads CASSSHMGGESGYTF. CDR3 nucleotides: TGTGCCAGCAGCTCACATATGGGGGGTGAGAGCGGCTACACCTTC.

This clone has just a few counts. This CDR3 reads CASSPGTVLDQPQHF. CDR3 sequence (DNA): TGCGCCAGCAGCCCTGGGACAGTTCTTGATCAGCCCCAGCATTTT. This sequence joins TRBV5-1 and TRBJ1-5, with 7 bases aligning to TRBD1. V lost 4 bases and J lost 5; bases outside the gene matches: 9. The CDR3 runs to 15 residues. CDR1 SGHRS and CDR2 YFSETQ come from the germline V gene.

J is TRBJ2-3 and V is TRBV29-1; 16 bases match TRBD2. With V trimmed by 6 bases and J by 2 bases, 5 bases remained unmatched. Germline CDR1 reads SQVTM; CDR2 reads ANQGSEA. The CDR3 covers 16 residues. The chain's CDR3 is CSVPGTSGRVTDTQYF. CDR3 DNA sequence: TGCAGCGTCCCCGGGACTAGCGGGAGGGTCACAGATACGCAGTATTTT.

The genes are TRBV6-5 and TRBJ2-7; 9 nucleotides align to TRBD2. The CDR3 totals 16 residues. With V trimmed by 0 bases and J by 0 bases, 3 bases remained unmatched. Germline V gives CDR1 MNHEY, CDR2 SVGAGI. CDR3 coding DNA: TGTGCCAGCAGTTACTCGGTAGCGGGGGCCTCCTACGAGCAGTACTTC. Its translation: CASSYSVAGASYEQYF.

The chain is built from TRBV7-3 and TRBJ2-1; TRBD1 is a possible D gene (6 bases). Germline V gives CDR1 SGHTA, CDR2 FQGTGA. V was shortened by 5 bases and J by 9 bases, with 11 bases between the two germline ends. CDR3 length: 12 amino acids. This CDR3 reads CASSPQGGEQFF. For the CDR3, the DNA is TGTGCCAGCAGCCCCCAAGGGGGTGAGCAGTTCTTC.

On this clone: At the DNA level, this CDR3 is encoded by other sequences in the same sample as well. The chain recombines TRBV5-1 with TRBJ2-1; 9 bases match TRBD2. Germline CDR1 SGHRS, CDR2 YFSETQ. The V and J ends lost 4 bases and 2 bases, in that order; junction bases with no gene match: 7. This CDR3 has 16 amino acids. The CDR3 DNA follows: TGCGCCAGCAGCCCTACAAGCGGGAGGACCTACAATGAGCAGTTCTTC. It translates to CASSPTSGRTYNEQFF.

The CDR3 spells CASSLLFGGAFF. The CDR3, as DNA: TGTGCCAGCAGTCTCTTATTTGGGGGTGCTTTCTTT. The V call is TRBV28, the J call TRBJ1-1, with a tentative D call TRBD1 (5 bases). The CDR3 has 12 amino acids. The V end lost 5 bases, the J end lost 11 bases, and 15 bases lay between the germline ends. Germline CDR1 MDHEN, CDR2 SYDVKM.

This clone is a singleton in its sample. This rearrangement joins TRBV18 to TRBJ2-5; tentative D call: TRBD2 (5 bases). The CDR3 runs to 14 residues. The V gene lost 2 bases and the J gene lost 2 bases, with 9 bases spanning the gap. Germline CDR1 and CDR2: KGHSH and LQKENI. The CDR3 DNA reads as TGTGCCAGCTCACCAAACCGGGGTCAAGAGACCCAGTACTTC. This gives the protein CASSPNRGQETQYF.

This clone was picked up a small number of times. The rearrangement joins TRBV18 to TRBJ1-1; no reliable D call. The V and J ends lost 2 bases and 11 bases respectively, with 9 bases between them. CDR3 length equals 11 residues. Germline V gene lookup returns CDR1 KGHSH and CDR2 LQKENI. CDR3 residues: CASSPSGSAFF. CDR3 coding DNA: TGTGCCAGCTCACCATCTGGTTCGGCTTTCTTT.

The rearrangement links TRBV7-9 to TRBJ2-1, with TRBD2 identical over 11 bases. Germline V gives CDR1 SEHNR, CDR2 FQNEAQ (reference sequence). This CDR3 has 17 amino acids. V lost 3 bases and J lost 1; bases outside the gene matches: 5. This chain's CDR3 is CASSFQGLADSYNEQFF. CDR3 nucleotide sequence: TGTGCCAGCAGCTTTCAGGGACTAGCGGATTCCTACAATGAGCAGTTCTTC.

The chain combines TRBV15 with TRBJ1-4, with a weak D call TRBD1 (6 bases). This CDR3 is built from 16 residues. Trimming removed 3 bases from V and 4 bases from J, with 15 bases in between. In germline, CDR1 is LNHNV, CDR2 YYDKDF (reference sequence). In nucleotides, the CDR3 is TGTGCCACCAGCAGGGGGCCGGAGGGGGTTAATGAAAAACTGTTTTTT. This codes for CATSRGPEGVNEKLFF.

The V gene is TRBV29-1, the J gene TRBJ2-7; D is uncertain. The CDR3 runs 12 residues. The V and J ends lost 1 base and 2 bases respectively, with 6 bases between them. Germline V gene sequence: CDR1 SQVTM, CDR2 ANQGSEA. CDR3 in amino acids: CSVEGPTYEQYF. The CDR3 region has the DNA TGCAGCGTTGAAGGGCCCACCTACGAGCAGTACTTC.

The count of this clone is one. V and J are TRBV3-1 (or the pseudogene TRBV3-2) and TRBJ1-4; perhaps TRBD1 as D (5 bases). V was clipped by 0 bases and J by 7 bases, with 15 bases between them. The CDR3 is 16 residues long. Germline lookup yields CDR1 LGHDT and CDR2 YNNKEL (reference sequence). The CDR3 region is CASSQDTGRSSEKLFF. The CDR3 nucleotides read TGTGCCAGCAGCCAAGATACAGGCAGAAGCAGTGAAAAACTGTTTTTT.

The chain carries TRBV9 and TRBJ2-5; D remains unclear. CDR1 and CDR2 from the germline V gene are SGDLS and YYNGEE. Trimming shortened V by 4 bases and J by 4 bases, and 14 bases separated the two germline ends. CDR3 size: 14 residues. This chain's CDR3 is CASSSVARLETQYF. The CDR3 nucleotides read TGTGCCAGCAGCTCGGTAGCCAGGCTAGAGACCCAGTACTTC. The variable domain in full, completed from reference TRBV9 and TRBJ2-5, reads DSGVTQTPKHLITATGQRVTLRCSPRSGDLSVYWYQQSLDQGLQFLIQYYNGEERAKGNILERFSAQQFPDLHSELNLSSLELGDSALYFCASSSVARLETQYFGPGTRLLVL.

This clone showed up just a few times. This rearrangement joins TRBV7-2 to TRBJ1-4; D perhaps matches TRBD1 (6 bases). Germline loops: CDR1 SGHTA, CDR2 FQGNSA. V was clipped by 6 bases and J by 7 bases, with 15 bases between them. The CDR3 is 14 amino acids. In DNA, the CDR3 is TGTGCCAGCAGGGAGGGGGGATCGGGTGAAAAACTGTTTTTT. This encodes CASREGGSGEKLFF.